This entry describes one TCR beta chain. This specimen comes from a study of cytomegalovirus exposure and HLA in healthy donors. CDR3 size: 11 residues. V was pared by 9 bases and J by 4 bases, with 10 bases between. Germline assignment: CDR1 ENHRY and CDR2 SYGVKD. The study ran its PCR with 60 Vbeta and 13 Jbeta primers. Some clones are missing from TCRdb's copy, which holds only in-frame ones; the method was immunoSEQ multiplex PCR. Of some 140,000 clones in the sample, about 81% are singletons; the top ten hold approximately 8.1%. The genes are TRBV10-3 and TRBJ2-7; the D is unclear. The TCR originated in a woman aged 50 to 65 in good health and CMV-seropositive. The specimen was PBMCs. CDR3 region: CAIRERYEQYF. CDR3 in DNA: TGTGCCATTCGCGAGAGGTACGAGCAGTACTTC.